Presented here are 27 T cell receptor beta chains from one specimen sequenced in a study of identifying expanded T cells in peripheral blood. Clones were read by immunoSEQ multiplex PCR, and TCRdb kept only the in-frame ones, dropping some. The sample contains tens of thousands of clones, 88% of which appear only once. The sequenced sample consisted of blood. These receptors all stem from a person aged 18 to 75 in good health.

The chain combines TRBV28 with TRBJ2-7; 10 nucleotides align to TRBD2. This CDR3 has 16 amino acids. Losses at the gene ends were 6 bases for V and 5 bases for J; bases not matched to a gene: 13. Germline V gives CDR1 MDHEN, CDR2 SYDVKM. The CDR3 DNA is TGTGCCAGCAGCCCACCGACTAGCGGGTTGGGCGACGAGCAGTACTTC. This encodes CASSPPTSGLGDEQYF.

This chain uses TRBV15 with TRBJ1-6; D may be TRBD1 (6 bases). Trimming pared 9 bases from V and 5 bases from J, leaving 8 bases between. There are 12 residues in the CDR3. Germline V gives CDR1 LNHNV, CDR2 YYDKDF (reference sequence). CDR3 protein: CATNRDNSPLHF. CDR3 nucleotides: TGTGCCACTAACAGGGATAATTCACCCCTCCACTTT. The variable domain in full, completed from reference TRBV15 and TRBJ1-6, reads DAMVIQNPRYQVTQFGKPVTLSCSQTLNHNVMYWYQQKSSQAPKLLFHYYDKDFNNEADTPDNFQSRRPNTSFCFLDIRSPGLGDTAMYLCATNRDNSPLHFGNGTRLTVT.

The chain couples TRBV28 to TRBJ2-2, with D possibly matching TRBD2 (6 bases). The CDR3 loop spans 15 amino acids. Trimming stripped 6 bases from V and 7 bases from J, with 18 bases between. Germline V lookup: CDR1 MDHEN, CDR2 SYDVKM. The CDR3 loop reads CASSPGSRESGELFF. DNA of the CDR3: TGTGCCAGCAGCCCTGGGAGCCGGGAGAGCGGGGAGCTGTTTTTT.

The chain is built from TRBV9 and TRBJ1-6, with unresolved D. Germline V gene lookup returns CDR1 SGDLS and CDR2 YYNGEE. Trimming took off 1 base at V and 7 bases at J, with 12 bases between the two ends. The CDR3 sequence is 15 residues long. The CDR3 protein is CASSVRDIGNSPLHF. Here the CDR3 DNA reads TGTGCCAGCAGCGTAAGAGACATTGGGAATTCACCCCTCCACTTT.

The gene calls are TRBV5-1 and TRBJ1-1; D remains unclear. From germline, CDR1 is SGHRS and CDR2 YFSETQ. The CDR3 length is 15 residues. Deletions cut 0 bases from V and 6 bases from J, with 15 bases between. CDR3: CASSLDGSGYPEAFF. As DNA, the CDR3 is TGCGCCAGCAGCTTGGATGGGAGTGGATACCCTGAAGCTTTCTTT.

This clone was seen just once. The chain joins TRBV5-1 to TRBJ1-1; 11 positions match TRBD1. The CDR3 consists of 16 residues. Unmatched junction bases numbered 8, after V lost 4 bases and J lost 3 bases. The germline CDR1 and CDR2 sequences are SGHRS and YFSETQ. CDR3 in amino acids: CASSTGQGALYTEAFF. The CDR3 region has the DNA TGCGCCAGCAGCACCGGACAGGGGGCTTTGTACACTGAAGCTTTCTTT.

This rearrangement joins TRBV10-2 to TRBJ1-4; no reliable D call. The V and J ends lost 2 bases and 7 bases respectively, with 11 bases between them. The CDR3 is 14 residues long. Germline assignment: CDR1 WSHSY and CDR2 SAAADI. The CDR3 sequence: CASSEAGTGEKLFF. Here the CDR3 DNA reads TGCGCCAGCAGTGAGGCAGGCACCGGTGAAAAACTGTTTTTT.

The rearrangement uses TRBV11-2 and TRBJ2-3; perhaps TRBD2 as D (5 bases). V shed 5 bases and J shed 5 bases, with 11 bases lying between them. This CDR3 region has 13 residues. Germline V lookup: CDR1 SGHAT, CDR2 FQNNGV. CDR3 region: CASSLTEGDTQYF. The CDR3 nucleotides read TGTGCCAGCAGCCTCACCGAGGGAGATACGCAGTATTTT.

This clone rates as medium-sized. This chain uses TRBV4-1 with TRBJ1-3, with D possibly matching TRBD1 (6 bases). There are 16 residues in the CDR3. Trimming stripped 1 base from V and 3 bases from J, with 13 bases between. Germline CDR1 MGHRA, CDR2 YSYEKL. CDR3 nucleotides: TGCGCCAGCAGCCAAGTCTCCGGGACAAATGGAAACACCATATATTTT. It codes for CASSQVSGTNGNTIYF.

This clone has only one observation. The CDR3 spells CASSLGGPEAFF. The CDR3 DNA sequence: TGCGCCAGCAGCTTGGGGGGCCCTGAAGCTTTCTTT. The chain combines TRBV5-1 with TRBJ1-1; possible D gene TRBD1, 5 bases. This CDR3 is built from 12 residues. Germline V lookup: CDR1 SGHRS, CDR2 YFSETQ. The ends were cut back, 0 bases at V and 6 bases at J, with 6 bases in the middle.

This clone was seen only a few times. The V call is TRBV6-1, the J call TRBJ2-7; the D call may be TRBD1 or TRBD2 (5 bases each). Germline CDR1 reads MNHNS; CDR2 reads SASEGT. Trimming left V 1 base short and J 2 bases short, with 12 bases between. The CDR3 length is 15 residues. The CDR3 reads CASSEVPLGAYEQYF. The CDR3 nucleotides are TGTGCCAGCAGTGAAGTCCCACTGGGGGCCTACGAGCAGTACTTC.

This chain links TRBV29-1 with TRBJ1-2; D uncertain. The ends were cut back, 7 bases at V and 7 bases at J, with 10 bases in the middle. Germline-derived CDR1 and CDR2 are SQVTM and ANQGSEA. The CDR3 sequence is 10 residues long. The CDR3 coding sequence is TGCAGCGCCTATGATGGTGGCTACACCTTC. Residues: CSAYDGGYTF.

The chain combines TRBV5-4 with TRBJ2-1; the match to TRBD2 covers 9 bases. V lost 1 base, J lost 12 bases, and 11 bases stayed unmatched. Germline V gene sequence: CDR1 SGHNT, CDR2 YYREEE (reference sequence). The CDR3 loop spans 15 amino acids. CDR3 sequence: CASSLRLAGPEGQFF. CDR3 nucleotides: TGTGCCAGCAGCTTGCGGCTAGCGGGACCAGAGGGGCAGTTCTTC.

The chain links TRBV27 to TRBJ2-5; weak D call: TRBD1 (6 bases). With 4 bases removed from V and 5 bases from J, the gap between germline ends came to 20 bases. CDR1 and CDR2 from the germline V gene are MNHEY and SMNVEV (reference sequence). This CDR3 region has 16 residues. The CDR3 bases are TGTGCCAGCAGTTCTGTTTACAGGGCCGAGTTTGAGACCCAGTACTTC. Its protein product is CASSSVYRAEFETQYF.

The chain carries TRBV7-2 and TRBJ2-1; tentative D call: TRBD2 (6 bases). Germline V gene lookup returns CDR1 SGHTA and CDR2 FQGNSA. V lost 2 bases, J lost 5 bases, and 13 bases lay in between. CDR3 length: 15 residues. The CDR3 DNA reads as TGTGCCAGCAGCTTAATACGGGAGCGTGACAATGAGCAGTTCTTC. Protein product: CASSLIRERDNEQFF. Based on the CDR3 plus reference TRBV7-2 and TRBJ2-1, the full variable domain is GAGVSQSPSNKVTEKGKDVELRCDPISGHTALYWYRQSLGQGLEFLIYFQGNSAPDKSGLPSDRFSAERTGGSVSTLTIQRTQQEDSAVYLCASSLIRERDNEQFFGPGTRLTVL.

The gene calls are TRBV7-2 and TRBJ2-7, with 10 bases lining up with TRBD1. This CDR3 is 17 amino acids long. After removal of 4 bases from V and 2 bases from J, the junction contained 11 bases not matched to a gene. Germline values: CDR1 SGHTA, CDR2 FQGNSA. DNA of the CDR3: TGTGCCAGCAGCTCGTTTGGGACCGGGACAGGGGCCTACGAGCAGTACTTC. This gives the protein CASSSFGTGTGAYEQYF. The entire variable domain, with the rest obtained from reference TRBV7-2 and TRBJ2-7, is as follows: GAGVSQSPSNKVTEKGKDVELRCDPISGHTALYWYRQSLGQGLEFLIYFQGNSAPDKSGLPSDRFSAERTGGSVSTLTIQRTQQEDSAVYLCASSSFGTGTGAYEQYFGPGTRLTVT.

The chain employs TRBV10-3 and TRBJ1-1, with a tentative D call TRBD1 (5 bases). The CDR3 loop spans 13 amino acids. The ends were cut back, 3 bases at V and 0 bases at J, with 5 bases in the middle. Looked up from germline, CDR1 is ENHRY and CDR2 is SYGVKD. CDR3 amino acids: CAISDRVNTEAFF. In nucleotides, the CDR3 is TGTGCCATCAGTGACAGGGTGAACACTGAAGCTTTCTTT.

The chain recombines TRBV30 with TRBJ1-3; the match to TRBD1 covers 8 bases. V trimming: 6 bases; J trimming: 2 bases; junction bases outside the gene matches: 6. Germline loops: CDR1 GTSNPN, CDR2 SVGIG (reference sequence). The CDR3 is 14 amino acids. CDR3 sequence: CACHRGTPGNTIYF. DNA of the CDR3: TGTGCCTGCCACAGGGGGACACCTGGAAACACCATATATTTT.

The V call is TRBV14, the J call TRBJ2-7; D not resolved. Germline lookup yields CDR1 SGHDN and CDR2 FVKESK. The V end was cut by 0 bases, the J end by 3 bases, with 6 bases between. The length of the CDR3 is 13 residues. The CDR3 bases are TGTGCCAGCAGCCAAGAGAACTACTACGAGCAGTACTTC. Its protein product is CASSQENYYEQYF.

V is TRBV14 and J is TRBJ1-2, with D uncertain. Looked up from germline, CDR1 is SGHDN and CDR2 is FVKESK. V shed 2 bases and J shed 7 bases, with 8 bases lying between them. CDR3 length equals 12 residues. Written as DNA, the CDR3 is TGTGCCAGCAGCCAATTTTTTGGTGGCTACACCTTC. It specifies CASSQFFGGYTF.

The chain employs TRBV7-3 and TRBJ2-5; either TRBD1 or TRBD2 may supply D (5 bases each). CDR3 length: 15 amino acids. Germline values: CDR1 SGHTA, CDR2 FQGTGA. Trimming left V 5 bases short and J 7 bases short, with 20 bases between. CDR3 nucleotides: TGTGCCAGCAGCATCGGGGCCCTCAATGTCGGGACCCAGTACTTC. Its translation: CASSIGALNVGTQYF.

The chain joins TRBV28 to TRBJ1-2, with D possibly being TRBD1 (6 bases). Germline V gene sequence: CDR1 MDHEN, CDR2 SYDVKM. The CDR3 extends over 14 amino acids. The germline V and J ends were trimmed by 2 bases and 6 bases, with 13 bases remaining between them. In DNA form, the CDR3 reads TGTGCCAGCAGTTTACTGCGGGGGGGGCATGGCTACACCTTC. Amino acid sequence: CASSLLRGGHGYTF.

The V call is TRBV5-4, the J call TRBJ2-5, with D uncertain. The length of the CDR3 is 13 residues. CDR1 is SGHNT and CDR2 is YYREEE in the germline V gene (reference sequence). V was pared by 0 bases and J by 2 bases, with 5 bases between. CDR3 sequence reads: CASSLDRQETQYF. The CDR3 nucleotides are TGTGCCAGCAGCTTGGACAGACAAGAGACCCAGTACTTC.

V usage is TRBV18 and J usage is TRBJ1-1, with 7 bases identical to TRBD1. Germline V gene sequence: CDR1 KGHSH, CDR2 LQKENI. The CDR3 length is 14 residues. V lost 5 bases to trimming and J lost 1 base; unmatched junction nucleotides: 4. The CDR3 is CASSAGGWNTEAFF. DNA of the CDR3: TGTGCCAGCTCAGCAGGGGGGTGGAACACTGAAGCTTTCTTT.

V and J are TRBV5-3 and TRBJ1-4; weak D call: TRBD1 (6 bases). TRBV5-3 is designated an ORF whose function remains uncertain. Trimming cost V 2 bases and J 2 bases, with 13 bases left between them. CDR3 length: 16 amino acids. The CDR3 DNA follows: TGTGCCAGAAGCTTCATTGGGGGCGCGACTAATGAAAAACTGTTTTTT. This encodes CARSFIGGATNEKLFF.

This clone was recorded only once. The J gene is TRBJ2-5, the V gene TRBV6-1; TRBD1 might be the D (6 bases). V was pared by 6 bases and J by 1 base, with 9 bases between. The CDR3 extends over 13 amino acids. The germline CDR1 and CDR2 sequences are MNHNS and SASEGT. CDR3 sequence reads: CASRGTLQETQYF. CDR3 bases: TGTGCCAGCAGAGGGACACTCCAAGAGACCCAGTACTTC.

The table lists this clone with a count of one. The chain is built from TRBV6-1 and TRBJ2-7, with D possibly being TRBD1 or TRBD2 (5 bases each). With 4 bases removed from V and 2 bases from J, the gap between germline ends came to 9 bases. The CDR3 consists of 13 residues. Germline V CDR1 and CDR2: MNHNS, SASEGT. CDR3 sequence reads: CASSAEGTYEQYF. In DNA, the CDR3 is TGTGCCAGCAGTGCCGAGGGGACCTACGAGCAGTACTTC.